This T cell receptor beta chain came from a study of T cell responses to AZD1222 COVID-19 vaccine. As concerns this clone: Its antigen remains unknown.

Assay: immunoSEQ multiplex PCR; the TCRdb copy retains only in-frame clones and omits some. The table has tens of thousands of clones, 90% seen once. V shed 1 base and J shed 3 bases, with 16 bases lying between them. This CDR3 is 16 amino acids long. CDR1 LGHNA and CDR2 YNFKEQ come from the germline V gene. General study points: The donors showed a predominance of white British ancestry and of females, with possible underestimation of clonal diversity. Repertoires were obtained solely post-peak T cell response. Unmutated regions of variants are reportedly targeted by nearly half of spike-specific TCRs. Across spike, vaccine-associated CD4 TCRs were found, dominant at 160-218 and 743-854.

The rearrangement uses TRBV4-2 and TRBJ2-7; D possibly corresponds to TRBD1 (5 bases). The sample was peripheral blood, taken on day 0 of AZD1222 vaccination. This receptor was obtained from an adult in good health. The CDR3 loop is CASSQAFQGFFYEQYF. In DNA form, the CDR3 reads TGTGCCAGCAGCCAAGCGTTCCAGGGTTTTTTCTACGAGCAGTACTTC.